A single sample is the source of the 10 T cell receptor beta chains below, sequenced in a study of blood T cells in healthy people across ages. A sample-barcoded 5' primer and a J-beta primer mix were used in a second PCR of about 7 to 12 cycles. Using its own MiXCR run on the 5' RACE reads, TCRdb lists one record per CDR3 protein. The data show about 1.7 million distinct CDR3 sequences, with under 30% seen just once and around 7.7% held by the top ten. Sequenced: blood. These TCRs come from a woman younger than 45 in good health.

This clonotype was observed a handful of times. V gene TRBV20-1 combines with J gene TRBJ2-7; the D gene is possibly TRBD1 (8 bases). This CDR3 contains 14 residues. The V end lost 5 bases, the J end lost 2 bases, and 16 bases lay between the germline ends. Germline V gene lookup returns CDR1 DFQATT and CDR2 SNEGSKA (reference sequence). The CDR3 here is CSALGGTGTYEQYF. CDR3 bases: TGCAGTGCTTTGGGGGGGACAGGTACCTACGAGCAGTACTTC.

This clonotype was counted many times. CDR3 bases: TGCAGCGCAGTGCGGGGGCAAGAGACCCAGTACTTC. Its translation is CSAVRGQETQYF. V is TRBV29-1 and J is TRBJ2-5; 7 bases align to TRBD2. The length of the CDR3 is 12 residues. V trimming: 7 bases; J trimming: 2 bases; junction bases outside the gene matches: 4. Germline assignment: CDR1 SQVTM and CDR2 ANQGSEA.

At least ten counts were recorded for this clonotype. The genes are TRBV20-1 and TRBJ2-3; D is undetermined. The CDR3 is 15 amino acids. Trimming cost V 3 bases and J 4 bases, with 17 bases left between them. The V gene's germline CDR1 is DFQATT and CDR2 SNEGSKA (reference sequence). CDR3: CSASTASRFPDTQYF. The CDR3 DNA follows: TGCAGTGCTAGCACAGCTAGTAGGTTCCCAGATACGCAGTATTTT.

On this clonotype itself: The junction departs from the called germline gene at one end, perhaps through a read error. For the CDR3, the DNA is TGTACCAGCAGTTTTATCGGCCCAGCGGGGACCCAGTACTTC. Translating gives CTSSFIGPAGTQYF. The V and J genes are TRBV12-3 or TRBV12-4 and TRBJ2-7, with D possibly matching TRBD2 (6 bases). The J call may be mistaken, given a closer DNA end match to TRBJ2-5. CDR3 length: 14 residues.

This clonotype was picked up many times. This chain links TRBV11-2 with TRBJ2-4; the D gene could be TRBD1 or TRBD2 (5 bases each). Germline loops: CDR1 SGHAT, CDR2 FQNNGV. This CDR3 is 12 amino acids long. The V end lost 4 bases, the J end lost 11 bases, and 12 bases lay between the germline ends. Here the CDR3 reads CASSSYRDVQYF. Written as DNA, the CDR3 is TGTGCCAGCAGCTCCTATCGGGACGTTCAGTACTTC.

This clonotype was recorded only once. A read error may produce the germline difference seen at one junction end. The chain couples TRBV7-9 to TRBJ2-2; D possibly matches TRBD1 or TRBD2 (5 bases each). This CDR3 spans 14 amino acids. CDR1 is SEHNR, CDR2 FQNEAQ, per germline (reference sequence). The CDR3 protein is CASSLLAGTGERFF. CDR3 DNA sequence: TGTGCCAGCAGCTTACTCGCCGGGACCGGGGAGCGGTTTTTT.

This clonotype appeared many times. The chain has TRBV10-3 and TRBJ2-1; D gene unclear. Germline V gene lookup returns CDR1 ENHRY and CDR2 SYGVKD. V lost 3 bases and J lost 2, with 5 bases in between. This CDR3 has 13 amino acids. CDR3 sequence: CAISDSAYNEQFF. DNA of the CDR3: TGTGCCATCAGTGACAGCGCCTACAATGAGCAGTTCTTC.

Concerning this clonotype itself: A clone one base away is much larger, so this may be a read error. This chain uses TRBV20-1 with TRBJ2-5; D might be TRBD2 (5 bases). The J call is doubtful: the DNA matches TRBJ2-7 better. The CDR3 has 13 residues. The germline gives CDR1 DFQATT, CDR2 SNEGSKA (reference sequence). The CDR3, as DNA: TGCAGTGCTAGAGAACAAGCGGCCTGCGAGCAGTACTTC. Translating it yields CSAREQAACEQYF.

Of note for this clonotype: A clone one base away is much larger, so this may be a read error. V and J are TRBV6-5 and TRBJ1-1; D gene uncertain. V lost 6 bases to trimming and J lost 0 bases, with 8 bases between them. CDR1 is MNHEY, CDR2 SVGAGI, per germline. The CDR3 contains 13 residues. CDR3 in amino acids: CASRYEVNTEAFF. DNA of the CDR3: TGTGCCAGCAGGTACGAGGTGAACACTGAAGCTTTCTTT.

J is TRBJ1-4 and V is TRBV5-5; no clear D gene. Trimming removed 6 bases from V and 1 base from J, with 10 bases in between. This CDR3 has 14 residues. Germline V gene data show CDR1 as SGHKS and CDR2 as YYEKEE (reference sequence). The CDR3 DNA sequence: TGTGCCAGCAACAGAAGAGGAACTAATGAAAAACTGTTTTTT. Its protein product is CASNRRGTNEKLFF.